The rows below give T cell receptor beta chains drawn from one sample of a study of T cell changes during pregnancy in multiple sclerosis. Sequencing was performed with immunoSEQ multiplex PCR; in TCRdb, only in-frame clones are kept and a portion is missing. Of under 55,000 clones listed, about 90% were seen once; the top ten hold 10% to 13%. Sample: CD8+ T cells from peripheral blood mononuclear cells, taken after pregnancy. These receptor sequences come from a female donor with multiple sclerosis, enrolled in a pregnancy study. CDR3s leave out the opening cysteine and the closing phenylalanine or tryptophan. A clone size is listed for some rows: how often the clone was seen (once, few, many), or a class if it is expanded.

v_gene	j_gene	abundance	CDR3aa
TRBV6-6	TRBJ1-5	NA	ASSYGQGPQPQH
TRBV7-9	TRBJ2-1	NA	ASSLGRGGVPSNEQF
TRBV6-1	TRBJ2-7	NA	ASSVFSSYEQY
TRBV2	TRBJ2-2	NA	ASSDDGGNTGELF
TRBV19	TRBJ1-4	NA	ASSPQGVLEKLF
TRBV19	TRBJ2-7	NA	ASSMTGGEYEQY
TRBV6-4	TRBJ2-2	NA	ASSGGLGNTGELF
TRBV9	TRBJ2-2	NA	ASSLEMGATGELF
TRBV6-5	TRBJ1-1	NA	ASSYPPGTTAF
TRBV7-2	TRBJ2-7	NA	ASSLKYYEQY
TRBV6-5	TRBJ1-2	NA	ASSYSRTGNYGYT
TRBV9	TRBJ2-7	NA	ASSEGGPSSYEQY
TRBV2	TRBJ2-1	NA	ASSEARASGGANTYNEQF
TRBV4-1	TRBJ1-4	NA	ASSPGTGPEKLF
TRBV19	TRBJ2-7	NA	ASNSPTGYEQY
TRBV4-1	TRBJ2-1	NA	ASSQSTGSYGEQF
TRBV30	TRBJ2-3	NA	AWNFGGGRADTQY
TRBV9	TRBJ2-1	NA	ASSVEGEPHEQF
TRBV5-1	TRBJ1-3	NA	ASSEDINSGNTIY
TRBV2	TRBJ2-7	NA	AVLAGVGVGYEQY
TRBV5-8	TRBJ2-3	once	ASSLYSSYTDTQY
TRBV9	TRBJ2-5	NA	ASSPTDYQTQY
TRBV4-1	TRBJ2-7	NA	ASSQGSAGRDEQY
TRBV10-3	TRBJ2-3	once	AISEPKDRDLDTQY
TRBV28	TRBJ2-1	NA	ATKGTVTMDEQF